This TCR beta chain was sequenced for a study of tumor-infiltrating lymphocytes in primary liver carcinoma. Findings of the study overall: Tumors reached a significantly greater top-250-clone fraction than blood did (p = 0.039).

TCR beta cDNA was prepared out of approximately 470 ng total RNA by means of a constant-region primer. Nested multiplex PCR, run for three rounds with slightly modified ARM-PCR, yielded TCR beta libraries. With TRBV1-TRBV30 forward primers and a C-beta reverse primer, the first two PCR rounds were run for roughly 9 cycles each. TCRdb used MiXCR to reprocess the multiplex PCR reads, holding one entry per CDR3 protein. The repertoire holds hundreds of thousands of distinct CDR3 sequences, with 65% as singletons. Germline V CDR1 and CDR2: GTSNPN, SVGIG (reference sequence). The CDR3 runs to 13 residues. Blood RNA came from unsorted whole blood; germline DNA was also extracted. This clonotype has only one observation. Its specificity is unknown. One junction end disagrees with the germline gene, perhaps due to a read error.

Sequenced: peripheral blood. The V and J genes are TRBV30 and TRBJ1-1, with a tentative D call TRBD1 (5 bases). This sequence originates from a man in his forties with primary liver carcinoma and hepatitis B virus infection. The CDR3 DNA reads as TGTACCTGGCTGAGGGGATTTTACACTGAAGCTTTCTTT. Translated, it gives CTWLRGFYTEAFF.